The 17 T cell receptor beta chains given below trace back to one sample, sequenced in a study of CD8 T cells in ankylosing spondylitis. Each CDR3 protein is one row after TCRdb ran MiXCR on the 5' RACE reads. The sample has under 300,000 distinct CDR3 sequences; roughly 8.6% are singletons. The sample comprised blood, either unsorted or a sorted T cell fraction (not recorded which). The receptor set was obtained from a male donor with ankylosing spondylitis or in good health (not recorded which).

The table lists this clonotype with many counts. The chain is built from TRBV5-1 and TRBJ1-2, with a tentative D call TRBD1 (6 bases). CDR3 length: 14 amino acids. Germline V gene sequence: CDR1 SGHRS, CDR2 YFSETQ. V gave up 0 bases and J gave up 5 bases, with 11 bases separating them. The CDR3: CASSLDGGLYGYTF. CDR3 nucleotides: TGCGCCAGCAGCTTGGACGGGGGCCTTTATGGCTACACCTTC.

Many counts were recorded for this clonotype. CDR3 loop: CASSTGTLDGYTF. DNA for the CDR3: TGTGCCAGCAGCACGGGGACACTTGATGGCTACACCTTC. V usage is TRBV3-1 and J usage is TRBJ1-2, with D possibly being TRBD1 (6 bases). This CDR3 spans 13 amino acids. Looked up from germline, CDR1 is LGHDT and CDR2 is YNNKEL (reference sequence). V was pared by 5 bases and J by 6 bases, with 13 bases between.

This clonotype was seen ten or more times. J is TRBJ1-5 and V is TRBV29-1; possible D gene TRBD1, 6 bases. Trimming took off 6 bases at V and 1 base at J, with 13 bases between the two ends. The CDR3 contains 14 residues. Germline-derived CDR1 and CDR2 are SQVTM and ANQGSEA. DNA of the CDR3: TGCAGCGTCGCCATACAGGGAAGCAATCAGCCCCAGCATTTT. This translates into CSVAIQGSNQPQHF.

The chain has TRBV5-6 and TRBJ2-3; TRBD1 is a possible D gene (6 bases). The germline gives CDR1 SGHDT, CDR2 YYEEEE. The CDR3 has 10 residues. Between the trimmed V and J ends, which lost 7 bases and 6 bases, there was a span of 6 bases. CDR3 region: CASQGDTQYF. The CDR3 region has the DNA TGTGCCAGCCAGGGGGATACGCAGTATTTT.

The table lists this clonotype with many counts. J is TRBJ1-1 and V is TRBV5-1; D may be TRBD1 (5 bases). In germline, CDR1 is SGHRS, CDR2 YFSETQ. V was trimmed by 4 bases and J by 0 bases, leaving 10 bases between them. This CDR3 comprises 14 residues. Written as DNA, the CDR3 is TGCGCCAGCAGCCCGGGACTGTTGAACACTGAAGCTTTCTTT. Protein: CASSPGLLNTEAFF.

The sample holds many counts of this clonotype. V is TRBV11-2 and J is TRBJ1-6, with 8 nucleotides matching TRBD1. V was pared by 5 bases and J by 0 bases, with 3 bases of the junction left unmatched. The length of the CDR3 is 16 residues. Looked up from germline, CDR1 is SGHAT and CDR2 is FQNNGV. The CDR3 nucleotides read TGTGCCAGCAGCCGAGACAGGGGCTCCTATAATTCACCCCTCCACTTT. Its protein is CASSRDRGSYNSPLHF.

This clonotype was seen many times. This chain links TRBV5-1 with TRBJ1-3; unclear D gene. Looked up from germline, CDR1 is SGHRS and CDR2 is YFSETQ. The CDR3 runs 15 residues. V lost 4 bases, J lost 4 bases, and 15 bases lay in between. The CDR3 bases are TGCGCCAGCAGCCCCGGTGAGCCCTCGGGAAACACCATATATTTT. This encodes CASSPGEPSGNTIYF.

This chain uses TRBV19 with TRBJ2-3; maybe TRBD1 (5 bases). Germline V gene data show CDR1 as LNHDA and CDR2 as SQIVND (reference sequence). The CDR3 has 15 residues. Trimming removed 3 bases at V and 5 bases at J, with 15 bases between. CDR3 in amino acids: CASSISGPPRDTQYF. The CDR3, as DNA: TGTGCCAGTAGTATCTCAGGGCCCCCTCGAGATACGCAGTATTTT.

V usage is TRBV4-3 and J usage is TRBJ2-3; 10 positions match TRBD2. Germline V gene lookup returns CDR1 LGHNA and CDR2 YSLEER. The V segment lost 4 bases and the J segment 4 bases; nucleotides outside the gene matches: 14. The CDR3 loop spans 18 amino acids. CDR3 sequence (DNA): TGCGCCAGCAGCCCCTCGACTATGAAGCGGGAGGGCTCAGATACGCAGTATTTT. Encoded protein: CASSPSTMKREGSDTQYF.

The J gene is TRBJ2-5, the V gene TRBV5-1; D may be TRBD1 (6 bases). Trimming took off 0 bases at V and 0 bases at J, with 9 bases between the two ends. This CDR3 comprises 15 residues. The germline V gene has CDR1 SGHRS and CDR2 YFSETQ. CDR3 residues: CASSLGTAYQETQYF. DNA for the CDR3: TGCGCCAGCAGCTTGGGGACAGCGTACCAAGAGACCCAGTACTTC. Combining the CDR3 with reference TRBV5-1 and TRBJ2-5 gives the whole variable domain KAGVTQTPRYLIKTRGQQVTLSCSPISGHRSVSWYQQTPGQGLQFLFEYFSETQRNKGNFPGRFSGRQFSNSRSEMNVSTLELGDSALYLCASSLGTAYQETQYFGPGTRLLVL.

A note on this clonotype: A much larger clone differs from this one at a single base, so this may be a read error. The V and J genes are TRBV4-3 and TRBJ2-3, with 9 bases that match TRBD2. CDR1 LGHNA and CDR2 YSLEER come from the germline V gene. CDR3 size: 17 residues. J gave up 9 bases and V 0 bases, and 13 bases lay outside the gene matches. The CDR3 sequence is CASSQDRIAGDPGTQYF. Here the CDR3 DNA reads TGCGCCAGCAGCCAAGATAGGATAGCGGGGGACCCAGGGACGCAGTATTTT.

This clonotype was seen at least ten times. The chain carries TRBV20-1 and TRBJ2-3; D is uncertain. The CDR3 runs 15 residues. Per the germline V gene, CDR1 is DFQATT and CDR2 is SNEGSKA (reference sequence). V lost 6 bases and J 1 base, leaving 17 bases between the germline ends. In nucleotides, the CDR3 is TGCAGTGCGCCTCGACTCTTTACGGGCACAGATACGCAGTATTTT. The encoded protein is CSAPRLFTGTDTQYF.

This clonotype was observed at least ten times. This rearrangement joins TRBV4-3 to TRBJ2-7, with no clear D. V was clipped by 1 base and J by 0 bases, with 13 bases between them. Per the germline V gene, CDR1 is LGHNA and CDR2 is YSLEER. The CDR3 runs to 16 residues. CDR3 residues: CASSQVVTDLSYEQYF. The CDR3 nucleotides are TGCGCCAGCAGCCAAGTCGTCACGGACCTCTCCTACGAGCAGTACTTC.

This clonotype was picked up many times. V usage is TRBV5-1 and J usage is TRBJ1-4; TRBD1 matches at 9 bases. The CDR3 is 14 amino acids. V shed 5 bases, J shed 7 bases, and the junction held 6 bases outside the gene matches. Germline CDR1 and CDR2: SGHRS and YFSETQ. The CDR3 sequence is CASRTGTGTEKLFF. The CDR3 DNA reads TGCGCCAGCAGGACCGGGACAGGGACTGAAAAACTGTTTTTT.

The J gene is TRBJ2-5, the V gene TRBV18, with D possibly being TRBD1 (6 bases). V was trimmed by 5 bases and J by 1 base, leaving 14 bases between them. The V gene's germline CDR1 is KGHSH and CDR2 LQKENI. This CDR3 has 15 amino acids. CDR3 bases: TGTGCCAGCTCATCCGGACAGCTAACCCAAGAGACCCAGTACTTC. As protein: CASSSGQLTQETQYF.

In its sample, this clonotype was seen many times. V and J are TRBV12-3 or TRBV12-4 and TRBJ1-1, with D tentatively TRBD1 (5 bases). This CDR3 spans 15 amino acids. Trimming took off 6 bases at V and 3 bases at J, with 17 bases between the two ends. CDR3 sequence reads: CASSPQGSGDTEAFF. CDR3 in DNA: TGTGCCAGCAGCCCCCAGGGAAGTGGAGACACTGAAGCTTTCTTT.

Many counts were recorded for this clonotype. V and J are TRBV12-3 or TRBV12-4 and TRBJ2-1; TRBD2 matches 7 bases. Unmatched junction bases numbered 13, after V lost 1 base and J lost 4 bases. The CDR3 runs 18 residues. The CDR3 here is CASSLGQTTGGSYNEQFF. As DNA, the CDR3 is TGTGCCAGCAGTTTAGGCCAAACCACCGGGGGGTCATACAATGAGCAGTTCTTC.